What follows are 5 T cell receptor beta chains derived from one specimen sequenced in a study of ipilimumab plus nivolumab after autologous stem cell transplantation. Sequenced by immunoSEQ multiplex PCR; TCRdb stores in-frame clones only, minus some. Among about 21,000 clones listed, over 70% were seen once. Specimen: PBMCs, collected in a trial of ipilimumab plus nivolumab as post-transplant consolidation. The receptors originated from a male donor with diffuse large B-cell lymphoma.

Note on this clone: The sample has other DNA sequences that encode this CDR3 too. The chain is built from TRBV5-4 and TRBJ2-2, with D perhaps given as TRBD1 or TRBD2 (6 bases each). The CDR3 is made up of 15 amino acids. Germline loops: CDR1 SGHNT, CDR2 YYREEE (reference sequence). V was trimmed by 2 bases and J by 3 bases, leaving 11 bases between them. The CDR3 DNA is TGTGCCAGCAGCTTAGGGGGGCGCGACACCGGGGAGCTGTTTTTT. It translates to CASSLGGRDTGELFF.

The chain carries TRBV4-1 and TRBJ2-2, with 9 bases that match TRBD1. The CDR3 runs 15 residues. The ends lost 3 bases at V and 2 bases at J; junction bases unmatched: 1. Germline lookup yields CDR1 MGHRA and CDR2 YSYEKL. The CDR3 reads CASSQTGGNTGELFF. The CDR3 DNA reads TGCGCCAGCAGCCAGACAGGGGGTAACACCGGGGAGCTGTTTTTT.

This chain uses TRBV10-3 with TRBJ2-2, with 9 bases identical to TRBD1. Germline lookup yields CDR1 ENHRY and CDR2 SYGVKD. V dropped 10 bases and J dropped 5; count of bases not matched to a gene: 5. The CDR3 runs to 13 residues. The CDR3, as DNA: TGTGCCAACCGGGACAGGGAGACCGGGGAGCTGTTTTTT. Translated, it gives CANRDRETGELFF.

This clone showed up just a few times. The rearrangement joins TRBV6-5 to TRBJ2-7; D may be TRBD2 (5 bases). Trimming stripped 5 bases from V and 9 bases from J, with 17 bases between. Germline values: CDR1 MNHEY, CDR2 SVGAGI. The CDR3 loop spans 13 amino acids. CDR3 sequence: CASSAGGPSGQYF. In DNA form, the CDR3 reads TGTGCCAGCAGTGCCGGCGGACCCAGCGGGCAGTACTTC.

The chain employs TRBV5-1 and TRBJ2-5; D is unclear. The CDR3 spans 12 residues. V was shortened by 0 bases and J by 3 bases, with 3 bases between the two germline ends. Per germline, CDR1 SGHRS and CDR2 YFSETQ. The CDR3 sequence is CASSLGEETQYF. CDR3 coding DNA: TGCGCCAGCAGCTTGGGAGAAGAGACCCAGTACTTC.